This T cell receptor (beta chain) was found in a study of CD8 T cells in ankylosing spondylitis. This clonotype was recorded at least ten times. Its antigen is still unknown. Whole-study results and caveats: There was reportedly significant enrichment of clones that were disease-linked in matched ankylosing spondylitis synovial fluid. There was a TCR beta motif, made of several highly homologous variants, that appeared characteristic of ankylosing spondylitis blood.

This CDR3 has 13 residues. Germline values: CDR1 SQVTM, CDR2 ANQGSEA. Between the trimmed V and J ends, which lost 7 bases and 4 bases, there was a span of 14 bases. MiXCR, run by TCRdb on the 5' RACE reads, gives a single entry per CDR3 protein. This sample has about 500,000 distinct CDR3 sequences, with approximately 5.3% found just once. The genes are TRBV29-1 and TRBJ1-3; D not resolved. The sequenced sample was blood, either unsorted or a sorted T cell fraction (not recorded which). The TCR sequence derives from a male donor with ankylosing spondylitis. The CDR3 sequence is CSAMDYPGNTIYF. DNA for the CDR3: TGCAGCGCTATGGACTACCCGGGAAACACCATATATTTT.